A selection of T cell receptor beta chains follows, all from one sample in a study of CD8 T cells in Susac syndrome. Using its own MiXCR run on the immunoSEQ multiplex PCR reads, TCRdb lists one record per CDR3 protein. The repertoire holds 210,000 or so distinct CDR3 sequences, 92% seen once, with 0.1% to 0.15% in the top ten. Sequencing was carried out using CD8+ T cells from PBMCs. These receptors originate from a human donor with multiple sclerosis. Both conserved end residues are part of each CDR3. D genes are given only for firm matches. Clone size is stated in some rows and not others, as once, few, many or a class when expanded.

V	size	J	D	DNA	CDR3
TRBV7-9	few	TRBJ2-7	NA	TGTGCCAGCAGCTTAGTTGGGTTTTACGAGCAGTACTTC	CASSLVGFYEQYF
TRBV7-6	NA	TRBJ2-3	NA	TGTGCCAGCAGCTTCGGGGGATCGAGTACAGATACGCAGTATTTT	CASSFGGSSTDTQYF
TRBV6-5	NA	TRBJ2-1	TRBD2	TGTGCCAGCAGTCCCGGGAGGCTCTACAATGAGCAGTTCTTC	CASSPGRLYNEQFF
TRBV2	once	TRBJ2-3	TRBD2	TGTGCCAGCAGTGAGGCGCTGGCGGGGGAGAGCACAGATACGCAGTATTTT	CASSEALAGESTDTQYF
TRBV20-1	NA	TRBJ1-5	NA	TGCAGTGCGCGGAGCGGGTCAGACCATTATAGCAATCAGCCCCAGCATTTT	CSARSGSDHYSNQPQHF
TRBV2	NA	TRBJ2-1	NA	TGTGCCAGCATATCGGGTGAGCAGTTCTTC	CASISGEQFF
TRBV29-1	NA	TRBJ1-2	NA	TGCAGCGTTGAATCGGGTCTCAGCTATTATGGCTACACCTTC	CSVESGLSYYGYTF
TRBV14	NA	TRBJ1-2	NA	TGTGCCAGCAGCCCCTGGACGGGAAACTATGGCTACACCTTC	CASSPWTGNYGYTF
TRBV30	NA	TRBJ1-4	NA	TGTGCCTGGAGTGGGGAGCACATTTTAGTTGCAACTAATGAAAAACTGTTTTTT	CAWSGEHILVATNEKLFF
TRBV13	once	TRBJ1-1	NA	TGTGCCAGCAGCTCGTCAGGGAACCCTGAAGCTTTCTTT	CASSSSGNPEAFF
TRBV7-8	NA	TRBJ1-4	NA	TGTGCCAGCAGCTTACAACATGTTGAAAAACTGTTTTTT	CASSLQHVEKLFF
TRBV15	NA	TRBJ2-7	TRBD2	TGTGCCACCAGCGGAGGACTAGCCGTGACCTACGAGCAGTACTTC	CATSGGLAVTYEQYF
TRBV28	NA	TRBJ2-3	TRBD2	TGTGCCAGCAGCAGTGGGACTAGCGGGCTGTACAGCACAGATACGCAGTATTTT	CASSSGTSGLYSTDTQYF
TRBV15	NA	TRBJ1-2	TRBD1	TGTGCCACCAGCAGAGGGGACAGCAACTATGGCTACACCTTC	CATSRGDSNYGYTF
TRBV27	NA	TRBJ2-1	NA	TGTGCCAGCAGCCCTAGTCCCCTCCTATACAATGAGCAGTTCTTC	CASSPSPLLYNEQFF
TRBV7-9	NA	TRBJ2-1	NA	TGTGCCAGCAGCTTTTTAGGAGGGAAGTACAATGAGCAGTTCTTC	CASSFLGGKYNEQFF
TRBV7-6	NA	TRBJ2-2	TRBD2	TGTGCCAGCAGCTCAACTAGCGGGAGCCCCGCCGGGGAGCTGTTTTTT	CASSSTSGSPAGELFF
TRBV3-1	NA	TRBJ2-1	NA	TGTGCCAGCAGCCAAGGTCTTCCCCGATACAATGAGCAGTTCTTC	CASSQGLPRYNEQFF
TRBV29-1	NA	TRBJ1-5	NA	TGCAGCGTCTCAACAGGGAATAGCAATCAGCCCCAGCATTTT	CSVSTGNSNQPQHF
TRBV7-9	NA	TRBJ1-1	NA	TGTGCCAGCAGCTTAGGACATAGGTCCAGGGACACTGAAGCTTTCTTT	CASSLGHRSRDTEAFF
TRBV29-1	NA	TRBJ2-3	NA	TGCAGCGTTGTGAGCCCCACAGATACGCAGTATTTT	CSVVSPTDTQYF
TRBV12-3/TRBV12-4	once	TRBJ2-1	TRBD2	TGTGCCAGCCTGGGCGGGGGGGCCGTCCATGAGCAGTTCTTC	CASLGGGAVHEQFF
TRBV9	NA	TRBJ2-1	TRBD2	TGTGCCAGCAGTATCGATCTGAGCGGGGGGGTTCACAATGAGCAGTTCTTC	CASSIDLSGGVHNEQFF
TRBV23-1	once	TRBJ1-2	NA	TGCGCCAGCAGCCTAGGGGGAGGCAGAAACTATGGCTACACCTTC	CASSLGGGRNYGYTF
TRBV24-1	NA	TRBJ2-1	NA	TGTGCCACCAGGAGTGATGATGGGACTTTTTACAATGAGCAGTTCTTC	CATRSDDGTFYNEQFF
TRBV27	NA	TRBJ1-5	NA	TGTGCCAGCAGTTTCAGTCCCATTGCGCCCCAGCATTTT	CASSFSPIAPQHF
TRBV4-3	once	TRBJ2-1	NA	TGCGCCAGCAGCCAAGGAGGGGCAGGGAATGGGTTCGAGCAGTTCTTC	CASSQGGAGNGFEQFF
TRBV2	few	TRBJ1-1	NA	TGTGCCAGCAGTGCCTCCGGGACCGCGAACACTGAAGCTTTCTTT	CASSASGTANTEAFF